This is a list of T cell receptor beta chains from one sample in a study of blood T cell repertoires in COVID-19. The protocol was immunoSEQ multiplex PCR, while the TCRdb copy is restricted to in-frame clones and leaves out a portion. The table has under 450,000 clones, around nine tenths seen once. Source material: peripheral blood. All receptors come from a woman in her fifties or sixties with COVID-19, enrolled during active disease. The CDR3 runs from the conserved cysteine through the conserved F or W. A D gene is named only where the DNA matches it firmly. The size entry is marked missing in some rows and otherwise reads once, few, many or a size class.

V gene	D gene	clone size	J gene	CDR3 protein	CDR3 DNA
TRBV7-8	-	few	TRBJ1-3	CASSLALHSGNTIYF	TGTGCCAGCAGCTTAGCCCTGCACAGCGGAAACACCATATATTTT
TRBV11-2	-	-	TRBJ2-7	CASSLAAAYEQYF	TGTGCCAGCAGCTTAGCGGCGGCCTACGAGCAGTACTTC
TRBV19	-	-	TRBJ2-1	CASSIEAGGRYNEQFF	TGTGCCAGTAGTATAGAAGCGGGCGGCAGATACAATGAGCAGTTCTTC
TRBV27	-	-	TRBJ1-5	CASSRTTGTNQPQHF	TGTGCCAGCAGTCGTACCACAGGGACCAATCAGCCCCAGCATTTT
TRBV5-1	-	-	TRBJ1-4	CASSPGWLGAEKLFF	TGCGCCAGCAGCCCGGGGTGGTTGGGAGCAGAAAAACTGTTTTTT
TRBV11-2	TRBD1	-	TRBJ1-5	CASSLNRGIGQPQHF	TGTGCCAGCAGCTTAAACAGGGGGATTGGACAGCCCCAGCATTTT
TRBV2	TRBD2	-	TRBJ2-3	CASCRDYAADTQYF	TGTGCCAGCTGCCGGGACTATGCAGCAGATACGCAGTATTTT
TRBV14	TRBD1	once	TRBJ1-2	CASSQVTGGRNYGYTF	TGTGCCAGCAGCCAAGTAACAGGGGGTAGAAACTATGGCTACACCTTC
TRBV5-1	TRBD2	-	TRBJ2-3	CASRERGGISSTDTQYF	TGCGCCAGCCGGGAGCGGGGGGGCATTTCCAGCACAGATACGCAGTATTTT
TRBV6-5	-	-	TRBJ1-6	CASRYRSSYNSPLHF	TGTGCCAGCAGATACAGGAGCTCCTATAATTCACCCCTCCACTTT
TRBV30	TRBD1	-	TRBJ1-6	CASDRDDSPLHF	TGTGCCTCGGACAGGGATGATTCACCCCTCCACTTT
TRBV3-1/TRBV3-2	-	-	TRBJ2-2	CASSRLGYGELFF	TGTGCCAGCAGCCGCCTAGGATACGGGGAGCTGTTTTTT
TRBV4-1	-	-	TRBJ1-4	CASSPLWGPREKLFF	TGCGCCAGCAGCCCACTTTGGGGGCCTCGGGAAAAACTGTTTTTT
TRBV5-1	-	-	TRBJ1-2	CASSSLRGRSYGYTF	TGCGCCAGCAGCTCACTAAGGGGTCGCAGCTATGGCTACACCTTC
TRBV15	-	-	TRBJ1-5	CATSIRGNQPQHF	TGTGCCACCAGCATCCGTGGCAATCAGCCCCAGCATTTT
TRBV6-6	-	-	TRBJ2-7	CASSYTTEPPSTEQYF	TGTGCCAGCAGTTACACGACAGAACCTCCAAGCACCGAGCAGTACTTC
TRBV7-2	TRBD1	-	TRBJ1-3	CASTRDSSGNTIYF	TGTGCCAGCACTAGGGACAGCTCTGGAAACACCATATATTTT
TRBV15	-	once	TRBJ1-4	CATSSPHAGTYNEKLFF	TGTGCCACCAGCAGCCCTCATGCCGGGACATATAATGAAAAACTGTTTTTT
TRBV27	-	-	TRBJ1-6	CASQKWGGSSYNSPLHF	TGTGCCAGCCAAAAGTGGGGGGGGAGCTCCTATAATTCACCCCTCCACTTT
TRBV7-2	TRBD1	once	TRBJ2-2	CASSVDRANTGELFF	TGTGCCAGCAGCGTCGACAGGGCGAACACCGGGGAGCTGTTTTTT
TRBV5-1	TRBD1	-	TRBJ2-5	CASSLAPGQGQETQYF	TGCGCCAGCAGCTTGGCCCCGGGACAGGGCCAAGAGACCCAGTACTTC
TRBV29-1	TRBD1	-	TRBJ1-1	CSVTGQGRTEAFF	TGCAGCGTCACCGGACAGGGGAGGACTGAAGCTTTCTTT
TRBV19	TRBD1	-	TRBJ2-3	CASLDRGFTDTQYF	TGTGCCAGTCTGGACAGGGGCTTCACAGATACGCAGTATTTT
TRBV6-5	-	-	TRBJ1-5	CASSYSTGQPQHF	TGTGCCAGCAGTTACTCAACGGGGCAGCCCCAGCATTTT
TRBV7-7	-	-	TRBJ2-6	CASSPTRSSGANVLTF	TGTGCCAGCAGCCCTACTCGTTCTTCTGGGGCCAACGTCCTGACTTTC
TRBV7-8	-	-	TRBJ1-6	CASSWMDSKFSPLHF	TGTGCCAGCAGCTGGATGGACAGCAAATTTTCACCCCTCCACTTT
TRBV11-1	-	-	TRBJ2-1	CASSLWRGYNEQFF	TGTGCCAGCAGCTTATGGAGGGGCTACAATGAGCAGTTCTTC
TRBV6-1	TRBD1	-	TRBJ1-1	CASSGRWTGRQTEAFF	TGTGCCAGCAGTGGTAGGTGGACAGGGAGGCAGACTGAAGCTTTCTTT
TRBV13	-	once	TRBJ1-3	CASSLGPFITSRTASSGNTIYF	TGTGCCAGCAGCTTAGGACCTTTTATTACGTCCCGGACAGCCTCCTCTGGAAACACCATATATTTT
TRBV6-2/TRBV6-3	TRBD1	-	TRBJ1-5	CASSYARGQGGVSNQPQHF	TGTGCCAGCAGTTACGCCCGAGGACAGGGAGGTGTTAGCAATCAGCCCCAGCATTTT
TRBV6-5	-	-	TRBJ1-3	CASSYQAGSGNTIYF	TGTGCCAGCAGTTACCAAGCGGGGTCTGGAAACACCATATATTTT
TRBV5-6	TRBD2	-	TRBJ2-7	CASSFGTSGGPPEQYF	TGTGCCAGCAGCTTCGGGACTAGCGGGGGGCCCCCCGAGCAGTACTTC
TRBV6-1	-	few	TRBJ1-2	CASSEEGRRGYTF	TGTGCCAGCAGTGAAGAGGGGCGGCGTGGCTACACCTTC
TRBV6-2/TRBV6-3	TRBD1	-	TRBJ2-5	CASSGTGGETQYF	TGTGCCAGCAGTGGGACAGGGGGAGAGACCCAGTACTTC